Listed below are T cell receptor beta chains from one sample, sequenced in a study of cytomegalovirus exposure and HLA in healthy donors. Libraries were prepared by immunoSEQ multiplex PCR; TCRdb keeps only in-frame clonotypes and omits some of them. The sample shows 140,000 to 150,000 clones, roughly 80% of them seen only once. The specimen was PBMCs. These receptors all stem from a man aged 40-49 years in good health and CMV-seropositive. Both conserved end residues are part of each CDR3.

TRBV7-9	TRBJ2-1	CASTGDHEQFF
TRBV19	TRBJ2-3	CASRVASTDTQYF
TRBV18	TRBJ1-2	CASSNQGVTSNYGYTF
TRBV5-1	TRBJ1-4	CASSQGQGPSNEKLFF
TRBV11-1	TRBJ2-3	CASSGGPTDTQYF
TRBV7-3	TRBJ1-1	CASSPSSGNTEAFF
TRBV5-1	TRBJ2-7	CASSPTVSSSYEQYF
TRBV5-1	TRBJ2-7	CASSLAGGALGEQYF
TRBV10-3	TRBJ1-1	CAISGQPNTEAFF
TRBV5-1	TRBJ2-1	CASSLVRDVSYNEQFF
TRBV6-6	TRBJ2-1	CASASLAGLYNEQFF
TRBV7-8	TRBJ2-7	CASSSGLAGAGYEQYF
TRBV11-1	TRBJ2-3	CASSLEGFESDTQYF
TRBV28	TRBJ2-5	CASSLGFLSVWSTEQYF
TRBV7-7	TRBJ2-3	CASSPGLAGRADTQYF
TRBV7-9	TRBJ1-1	CASSLMTEAEAFF
TRBV5-5	TRBJ2-7	CASSFLAGALYEQYF
TRBV28	TRBJ1-3	CASNDEGNVVGNTIYF
TRBV6-1	TRBJ1-1	CASSRGHLEAFF
TRBV5-8	TRBJ1-1	CASLRQGSMNTEAFF
TRBV6-1	TRBJ2-7	CASSEAGTGRGTYEQYF
TRBV15	TRBJ2-7	CATSEARGPSDEQYF
TRBV10-3	TRBJ2-1	CAIRTGTNDNEQFF
TRBV18	TRBJ1-1	CASSPGGSMNTEAFF
TRBV6-5	TRBJ2-2	CASSYSTSGAGELFF
TRBV21-1	TRBJ2-3	CASSKKDDRDGTDTQYF
TRBV29-1	TRBJ2-1	CSVYPSDQNYNEQFF
TRBV4-1	TRBJ2-5	CASSWGQGARETQYF